These 26 T cell receptor beta chains were all obtained from the same sample, sequenced in a study of cytomegalovirus exposure and HLA in healthy donors. It was with 60 Vbeta and 13 Jbeta primers that the PCR ran. Assay: immunoSEQ multiplex PCR; the TCRdb copy retains only in-frame clones and omits some. This sample yields some 130,000 clones, of which approximately 80% are seen a single time; around 2% belongs to the top ten. Sample: PBMCs. The receptors here all came from a man between 25 and 39 years old in good health and CMV-seronegative.

This chain links TRBV5-1 with TRBJ2-3; 8 bases fit TRBD2. The CDR3 loop spans 14 amino acids. From germline, CDR1 is SGHRS and CDR2 YFSETQ. V trimming: 0 bases; J trimming: 3 bases; junction bases outside the gene matches: 0. The CDR3 nucleotides read TGCGCCAGCAGCTTGGGACTAGCGACAGATACGCAGTATTTT. This translates into CASSLGLATDTQYF.

The CDR3 reads CASSVLAGGPYEQFF. The CDR3 nucleotides are TGTGCCAGCAGCGTACTAGCGGGAGGGCCGTATGAGCAGTTCTTC. This chain connects TRBV9 to TRBJ2-1; 12 bases map to TRBD2. This CDR3 region has 15 residues. Per the germline V gene, CDR1 is SGDLS and CDR2 is YYNGEE. The V segment lost 1 base and the J segment 8 bases; nucleotides outside the gene matches: 4.

This clone showed up just a few times. The chain has TRBV6-1 and TRBJ1-4, with D perhaps TRBD1 (5 bases). The germline CDR1 and CDR2 sequences are MNHNS and SASEGT. This CDR3 is built from 16 residues. Trimming pared 3 bases from V and 2 bases from J, leaving 13 bases between. CDR3 nucleotide sequence: TGTGCCAGCAGTGAGACCGCAGGGTTCACTAATGAAAAACTGTTTTTT. It translates to CASSETAGFTNEKLFF.

Turning to this clone: Additional DNA sequences in this sample encode the identical CDR3. The chain carries TRBV28 and TRBJ2-1, with TRBD2 matching 14 bases. The trim removed 3 bases at V and 4 bases at J, leaving 17 bases unmatched. CDR1 and CDR2 from the germline V gene are MDHEN and SYDVKM. The CDR3 totals 21 residues. CDR3 protein: CASSFEFTRTSGRWGYNEQFF. The CDR3 nucleotides read TGTGCCAGCAGTTTTGAGTTCACCCGGACTAGCGGGAGGTGGGGTTACAATGAGCAGTTCTTC.

The genes are TRBV11-1 and TRBJ1-2; D is possibly TRBD1 (5 bases). The ends were cut back, 5 bases at V and 2 bases at J, with 15 bases in the middle. The CDR3 is 15 residues long. Germline CDR1 is SGHAT and CDR2 is FQDESV (reference sequence). As DNA, the CDR3 is TGTGCCAGCAGCCCACCCAACGGACAAAACTATGGCTACACCTTC. Protein: CASSPPNGQNYGYTF.

This chain uses TRBV27 with TRBJ2-7, with 10 positions matching TRBD2. Trimming cost V 0 bases and J 2 bases; bases outside gene matches: 1. This CDR3 contains 15 residues. Per the germline V gene, CDR1 is MNHEY and CDR2 is SMNVEV (reference sequence). The chain's CDR3 is CASSLSSGRAYEQYF. The CDR3 DNA follows: TGTGCCAGCAGTTTATCCAGCGGGAGGGCCTACGAGCAGTACTTC.

The gene calls are TRBV10-3 and TRBJ1-2; possibly TRBD1 for D (5 bases). V was pared by 4 bases and J by 6 bases, with 12 bases between. Germline V CDR1 and CDR2: ENHRY, SYGVKD. The CDR3 has 13 residues. In nucleotides, the CDR3 is TGTGCCATCAGTGCCAAGGGGCGCGATGGCTACACCTTC. Translation gives CAISAKGRDGYTF.

The chain has TRBV19 and TRBJ1-2; possible D gene TRBD1, 5 bases. Looked up from germline, CDR1 is LNHDA and CDR2 is SQIVND (reference sequence). CDR3 length: 15 residues. V shed 7 bases and J shed 5 bases, with 20 bases lying between them. This CDR3 is CASKGAGISTYGYTF. DNA for the CDR3: TGTGCCAGTAAAGGAGCAGGGATATCCACATATGGCTACACCTTC.

This clone occurred a few times. The chain has TRBV6-5 and TRBJ1-1, with 8 bases identical to TRBD1. Germline loops: CDR1 MNHEY, CDR2 SVGAGI. This CDR3 is 13 amino acids long. V dropped 6 bases and J dropped 4; count of bases not matched to a gene: 4. CDR3 sequence: CASSITGGTEAFF. In DNA form, the CDR3 reads TGTGCCAGCAGCATTACAGGGGGCACTGAAGCTTTCTTT.

V and J are TRBV19 and TRBJ2-2; tentative D call: TRBD1 (5 bases). Germline V lookup: CDR1 LNHDA, CDR2 SQIVND (reference sequence). This CDR3 comprises 14 residues. Deletions cut 7 bases from V and 3 bases from J, with 12 bases between. The CDR3 nucleotides are TGTGCCAGTATCACCAGGGCAGACACCGGGGAGCTGTTTTTT. This translates into CASITRADTGELFF.

The rearrangement uses TRBV28 and TRBJ1-1; 8 nucleotides align to TRBD1. This CDR3 region has 14 residues. Trimming cost V 6 bases and J 4 bases; bases outside gene matches: 7. CDR1 MDHEN and CDR2 SYDVKM come from the germline V gene. CDR3 in DNA: TGTGCCAGCAGGCCACAGGGGGACGGCACTGAAGCTTTCTTT. This codes for CASRPQGDGTEAFF.

This clone was recorded once. The chain has TRBV6-6 and TRBJ1-5, with D possibly matching TRBD1 (5 bases). V lost 6 bases, J lost 6 bases, and 21 bases lay in between. The CDR3 sequence is 16 residues long. CDR1 is MNHNY and CDR2 is SVGAGI in the germline V gene (reference sequence). The CDR3 sequence: CASSGGGWELGQPQHF. The DNA for the CDR3 is TGTGCCAGCAGCGGGGGGGGGTGGGAATTAGGTCAGCCCCAGCATTTT.

The chain is built from TRBV5-1 and TRBJ2-2; D not certain. The CDR3 contains 14 residues. In germline, CDR1 is SGHRS, CDR2 YFSETQ. Trimming removed 0 bases at V and 4 bases at J, with 7 bases between. The CDR3 here is CASSLDSLTGELFF. In nucleotides, the CDR3 is TGCGCCAGCAGCTTGGACAGCCTCACCGGGGAGCTGTTTTTT.

The DNA of the CDR3 is TGTGCCAGCAGCCTCCTGGGACACCCCAGGGTCCACGAGCAGTACTTC. As protein: CASSLLGHPRVHEQYF. The V gene is TRBV14, the J gene TRBJ2-7, with D possibly TRBD1 on 6 matching bases. The CDR3 consists of 16 residues. V was pared by 4 bases and J by 5 bases, with 21 bases between. CDR1 SGHDN and CDR2 FVKESK come from the germline V gene.

This clone was seen at least ten times. This chain connects TRBV28 to TRBJ2-7; no clear D gene. CDR1 is MDHEN and CDR2 is SYDVKM in the germline V gene. Trimming removed 3 bases at V and 5 bases at J, with 5 bases between. This CDR3 comprises 11 residues. The CDR3 reads CASSFADEQYF. Written as DNA, the CDR3 is TGTGCCAGCAGTTTTGCGGACGAGCAGTACTTC.

This clone has only one observation. The chain has TRBV2 and TRBJ2-1; D is ambiguous. The CDR3 consists of 13 residues. Trimming shortened V by 3 bases and J by 15 bases, and 18 bases separated the two germline ends. CDR1 is SNHLY, CDR2 FYNNEI, per germline. CDR3 loop: CASSEALASFRFF. CDR3 in DNA: TGTGCCAGCAGTGAGGCTCTGGCTTCGTTTCGGTTCTTC.

This clone was detected only a few times. The chain couples TRBV7-9 to TRBJ2-2; 9 bases fit TRBD2. The CDR3 is 15 amino acids. Unmatched junction bases numbered 9, after V lost 6 bases and J lost 7 bases. Germline V gene data show CDR1 as SEHNR and CDR2 as FQNEAQ (reference sequence). This chain's CDR3 is CASRPAGGTGGELFF. DNA for the CDR3: TGTGCCAGCAGACCAGCGGGAGGCACGGGCGGGGAGCTGTTTTTT.

The chain uses TRBV10-1 and TRBJ2-7; 9 positions agree with TRBD2. This CDR3 is 14 amino acids long. V dropped 5 bases and J dropped 4; count of bases not matched to a gene: 6. Germline V gives CDR1 WNHNN, CDR2 SYGVQD (reference sequence). CDR3 DNA sequence: TGCGCCAGCAGTAGGACTAGCGACCTATACGAGCAGTACTTC. Protein product: CASSRTSDLYEQYF.

The V gene is TRBV18, the J gene TRBJ2-1, with D maybe TRBD2 (5 bases). Germline-derived CDR1 and CDR2 are KGHSH and LQKENI. V dropped 3 bases and J dropped 6 bases, with 21 bases sitting between them. CDR3 size: 17 residues. The CDR3 coding sequence is TGTGCCAGCTCACCCCTCAGTGGTGGGAGTCTGAGCAATGAGCAGTTCTTC. Translation: CASSPLSGGSLSNEQFF. Using reference TRBV18 and TRBJ2-1 for the parts outside the CDR3, the full variable domain is NAGVMQNPRHLVRRRGQEARLRCSPMKGHSHVYWYRQLPEEGLKFMVYLQKENIIDESGMPKERFSAEFPKEGPSILRIQQVVRGDSAAYFCASSPLSGGSLSNEQFFGPGTRLTVL.

This rearrangement joins TRBV6-4 to TRBJ2-2; 8 bases are a match to TRBD2. CDR1 and CDR2 from the germline V gene are MRHNA and SNTAGT. Losses at the gene ends were 5 bases for V and 7 bases for J; bases not matched to a gene: 6. The CDR3 consists of 14 residues. CDR3 nucleotide sequence: TGTGCCAGCAGTCTCGGACTAGCTAGCGGGGAGCTGTTTTTT. Its translation: CASSLGLASGELFF.

This sequence joins TRBV30 and TRBJ2-5, with D perhaps matching TRBD2 (5 bases). The CDR3 extends over 16 amino acids. CDR1 is GTSNPN, CDR2 SVGIG, per germline (reference sequence). V lost 1 base and J lost 0, with 15 bases in between. The CDR3 sequence: CAWSGPGGENQETQYF. The CDR3 DNA sequence: TGTGCCTGGAGTGGCCCTGGAGGTGAGAACCAAGAGACCCAGTACTTC.

The chain recombines TRBV5-4 with TRBJ2-3; TRBD2 matches 9 bases. This CDR3 region has 16 residues. Germline-derived CDR1 and CDR2 are SGHNT and YYREEE (reference sequence). J lost 4 bases, V lost 1 base, and 7 bases had no gene match. The CDR3, as DNA: TGTGCCAGCAGCTTGTCTGCGGGAGGGCCGGCAGATACGCAGTATTTT. Translating gives CASSLSAGGPADTQYF.

The rearrangement uses TRBV5-6 and TRBJ2-7, with a weak D call TRBD2 (6 bases). Trimming left V 2 bases short and J 0 bases short, with 12 bases between. Germline CDR1 reads SGHDT; CDR2 reads YYEEEE. CDR3 length: 15 amino acids. DNA for the CDR3: TGTGCCAGCAGCTTTCGAGGCGGGGCCTCCTACGAGCAGTACTTC. Encoded protein: CASSFRGGASYEQYF.

The gene calls are TRBV5-8 and TRBJ2-7, with no clear D. Deletions cut 3 bases from V and 2 bases from J, with 12 bases between. Germline-derived CDR1 and CDR2 are SGHTS and YDEGEE. This CDR3 comprises 14 residues. The CDR3 here is CASSSPELTYEQYF. The CDR3 DNA is TGTGCCAGCAGCTCTCCCGAGTTAACCTACGAGCAGTACTTC.

This clone was observed a single time. The chain links TRBV7-2 to TRBJ2-7; 15 bases match TRBD2. CDR1 SGHTA and CDR2 FQGNSA come from the germline V gene. Unmatched junction bases numbered 6, after V lost 6 bases and J lost 6 bases. The CDR3 spans 15 residues. CDR3 DNA: TGTGCCAGCAGATTTACGGGACTAGCGGGAGGCGAGCAGTACTTC. Translating gives CASRFTGLAGGEQYF. Full variable domain (missing parts from reference TRBV7-2 and TRBJ2-7): GAGVSQSPSNKVTEKGKDVELRCDPISGHTALYWYRQSLGQGLEFLIYFQGNSAPDKSGLPSDRFSAERTGGSVSTLTIQRTQQEDSAVYLCASRFTGLAGGEQYFGPGTRLTVT.

V and J are TRBV7-2 and TRBJ1-1; D not certain. V was pared by 1 base and J by 1 base, with 10 bases between. The germline V gene encodes CDR1 SGHTA and CDR2 FQGNSA. The CDR3 runs to 15 residues. Here the CDR3 DNA reads TGTGCCAGCAGCTTAGGGTCTACCCAGAACACTGAAGCTTTCTTT. Translated: CASSLGSTQNTEAFF. Supplemented by reference TRBV7-2 and TRBJ1-1, the full variable domain reads GAGVSQSPSNKVTEKGKDVELRCDPISGHTALYWYRQSLGQGLEFLIYFQGNSAPDKSGLPSDRFSAERTGGSVSTLTIQRTQQEDSAVYLCASSLGSTQNTEAFFGQGTRLTVV.